The clone carrying this T cell receptor (beta chain) has more than one count but fewer than ten. This sample stems from a study of blood T cells in healthy people across ages. Then a second PCR, running roughly 7 to 11 cycles, was carried out with a sample-barcoded 5' primer and a J-beta primer mix. TCRdb reprocessed the 5' RACE reads with MiXCR, giving one entry per CDR3 protein. This sample has more than 650,000 distinct CDR3 sequences, with roughly 20% found just once. The individuals who served as donors were healthy Caucasians living in Russia, aged roughly 6 to 90. PBMCs, at least 7 million per sample, were isolated. V was pared by 0 bases and J by 11 bases, with 11 bases between. Germline V lookup: CDR1 LGHDT, CDR2 YNNKEL (reference sequence). This CDR3 is built from 12 residues.

This receptor was taken from a man in his sixties or seventies in good health. The V and J genes are TRBV3-1 and TRBJ2-7; D unclear. Sequences were obtained from blood. CDR3 sequence reads: CASSQEGGLKYF. The CDR3 coding sequence is TGTGCCAGCAGCCAAGAAGGCGGTCTCAAGTACTTC.